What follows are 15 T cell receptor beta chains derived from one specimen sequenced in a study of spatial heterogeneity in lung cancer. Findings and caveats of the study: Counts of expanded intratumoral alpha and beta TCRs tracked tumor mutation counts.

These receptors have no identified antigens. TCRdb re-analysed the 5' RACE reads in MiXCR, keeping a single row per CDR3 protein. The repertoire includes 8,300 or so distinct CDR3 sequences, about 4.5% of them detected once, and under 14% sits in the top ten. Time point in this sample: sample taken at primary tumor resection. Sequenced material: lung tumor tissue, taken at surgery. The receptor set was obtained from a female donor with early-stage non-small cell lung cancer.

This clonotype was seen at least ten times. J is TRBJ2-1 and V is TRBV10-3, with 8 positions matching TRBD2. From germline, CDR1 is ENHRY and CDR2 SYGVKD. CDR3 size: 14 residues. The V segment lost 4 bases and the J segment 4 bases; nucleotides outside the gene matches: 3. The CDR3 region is CAISGTSGYNEQFF. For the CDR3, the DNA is TGTGCCATCAGTGGAACTAGCGGATACAATGAGCAGTTCTTC.

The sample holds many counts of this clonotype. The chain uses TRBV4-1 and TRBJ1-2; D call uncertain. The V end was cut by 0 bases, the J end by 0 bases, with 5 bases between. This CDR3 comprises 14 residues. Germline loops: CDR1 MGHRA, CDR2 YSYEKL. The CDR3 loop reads CASSQDGANYGYTF. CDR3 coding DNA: TGCGCCAGCAGCCAAGACGGAGCTAACTATGGCTACACCTTC.

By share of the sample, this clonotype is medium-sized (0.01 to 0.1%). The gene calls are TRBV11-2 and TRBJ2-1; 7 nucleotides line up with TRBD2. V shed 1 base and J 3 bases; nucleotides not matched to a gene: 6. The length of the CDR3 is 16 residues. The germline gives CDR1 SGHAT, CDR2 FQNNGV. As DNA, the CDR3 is TGTGCCAGCAGCTTAGTAGCGGGTATGGGCTACAATGAGCAGTTCTTC. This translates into CASSLVAGMGYNEQFF.

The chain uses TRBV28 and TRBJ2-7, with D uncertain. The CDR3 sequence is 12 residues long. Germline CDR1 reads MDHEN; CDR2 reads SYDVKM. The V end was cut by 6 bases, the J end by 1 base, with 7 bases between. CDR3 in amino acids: CASSPPSYEQYF. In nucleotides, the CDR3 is TGTGCCAGCAGCCCCCCGTCCTACGAGCAGTACTTC.

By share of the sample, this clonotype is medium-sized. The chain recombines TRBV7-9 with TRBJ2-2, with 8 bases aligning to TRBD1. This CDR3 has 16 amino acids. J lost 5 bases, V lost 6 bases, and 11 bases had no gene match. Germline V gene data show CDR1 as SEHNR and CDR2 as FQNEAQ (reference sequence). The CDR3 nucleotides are TGTGCCAGCAGACGAATACCCGGACAGGGAACCGGGGAGCTGTTTTTT. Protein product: CASRRIPGQGTGELFF.

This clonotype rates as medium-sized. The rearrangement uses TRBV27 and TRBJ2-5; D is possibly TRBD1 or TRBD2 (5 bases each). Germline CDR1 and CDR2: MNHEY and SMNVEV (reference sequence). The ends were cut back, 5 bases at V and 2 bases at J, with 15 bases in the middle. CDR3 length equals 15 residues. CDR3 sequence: CASSPRLRGQETQYF. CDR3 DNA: TGTGCCAGCAGTCCCCGGTTGAGGGGTCAAGAGACCCAGTACTTC.

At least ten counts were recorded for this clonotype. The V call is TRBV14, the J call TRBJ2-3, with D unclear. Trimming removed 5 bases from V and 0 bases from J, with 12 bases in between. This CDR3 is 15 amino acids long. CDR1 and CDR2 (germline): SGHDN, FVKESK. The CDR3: CASSFWGWSTDTQYF. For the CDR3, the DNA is TGTGCCAGCAGCTTTTGGGGATGGAGCACAGATACGCAGTATTTT. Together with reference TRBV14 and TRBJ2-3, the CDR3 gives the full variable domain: EAGVTQFPSHSVIEKGQTVTLRCDPISGHDNLYWYRRVMGKEIKFLLHFVKESKQDESGMPNNRFLAERTGGTYSTLKVQPAELEDSGVYFCASSFWGWSTDTQYFGPGTRLTVL.

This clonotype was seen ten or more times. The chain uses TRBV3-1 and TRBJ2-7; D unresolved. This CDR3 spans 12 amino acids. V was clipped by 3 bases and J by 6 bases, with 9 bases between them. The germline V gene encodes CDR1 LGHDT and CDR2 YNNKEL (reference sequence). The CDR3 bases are TGTGCCAGCAGCCACCTACATCGCGAGCAGTACTTC. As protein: CASSHLHREQYF.

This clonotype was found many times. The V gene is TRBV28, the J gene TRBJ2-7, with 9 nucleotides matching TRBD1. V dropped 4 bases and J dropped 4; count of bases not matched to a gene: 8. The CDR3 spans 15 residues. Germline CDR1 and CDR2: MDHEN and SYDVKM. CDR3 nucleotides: TGTGCCAGCAGTTCAGGGGACAGGGTCGTTTACGAGCAGTACTTC. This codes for CASSSGDRVVYEQYF.

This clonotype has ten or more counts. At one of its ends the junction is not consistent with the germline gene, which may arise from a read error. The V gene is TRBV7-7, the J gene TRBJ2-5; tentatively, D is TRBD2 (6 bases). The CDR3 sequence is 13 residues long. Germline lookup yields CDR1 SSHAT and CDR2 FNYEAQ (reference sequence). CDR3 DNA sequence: TGTGCTAGCAGCTTGGGGGGTAAAGAGACCCAGTACTTC. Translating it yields CASSLGGKETQYF. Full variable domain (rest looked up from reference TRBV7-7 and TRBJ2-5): GAGVSQSPRYKVTKRGQDVTLRCDPISSHATLYWYQQALGQGPEFLTYFNYEAQPDKSGLPSDRFSAERPEGSISTLTIQRTEQRDSAMYRCASSLGGKETQYFGPGTRLLVL.

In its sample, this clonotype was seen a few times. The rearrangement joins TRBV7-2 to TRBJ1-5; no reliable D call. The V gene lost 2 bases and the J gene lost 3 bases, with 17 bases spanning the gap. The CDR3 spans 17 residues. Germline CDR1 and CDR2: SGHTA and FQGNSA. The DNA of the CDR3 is TGTGCCAGCAGCTTATCTCCCCCGGGAACATCCAATCAGCCCCAGCATTTT. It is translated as CASSLSPPGTSNQPQHF. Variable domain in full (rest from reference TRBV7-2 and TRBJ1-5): GAGVSQSPSNKVTEKGKDVELRCDPISGHTALYWYRQSLGQGLEFLIYFQGNSAPDKSGLPSDRFSAERTGGSVSTLTIQRTQQEDSAVYLCASSLSPPGTSNQPQHFGDGTRLSIL.

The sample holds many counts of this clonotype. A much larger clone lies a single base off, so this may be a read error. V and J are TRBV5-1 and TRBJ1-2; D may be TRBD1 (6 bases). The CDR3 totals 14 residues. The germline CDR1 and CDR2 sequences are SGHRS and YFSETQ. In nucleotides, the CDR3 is TGCGCCAGCAGCACGTTACAGGGTGGCTATGGCTACAACTTC. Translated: CASSTLQGGYGYNF.

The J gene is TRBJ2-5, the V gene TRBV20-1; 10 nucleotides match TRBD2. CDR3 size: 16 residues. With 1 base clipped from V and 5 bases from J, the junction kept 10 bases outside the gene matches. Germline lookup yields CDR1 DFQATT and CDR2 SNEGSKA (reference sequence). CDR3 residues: CSARGTSGIPGETQYF. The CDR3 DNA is TGCAGTGCTAGAGGGACTAGCGGTATCCCCGGGGAGACCCAGTACTTC.

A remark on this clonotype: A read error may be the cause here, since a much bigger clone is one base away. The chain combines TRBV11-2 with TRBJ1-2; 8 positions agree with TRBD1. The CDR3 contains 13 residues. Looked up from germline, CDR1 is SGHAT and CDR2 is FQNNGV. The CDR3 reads CASSPGQGYGYNF. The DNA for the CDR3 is TGTGCCAGCAGCCCAGGACAGGGTTATGGCTACAACTTC.

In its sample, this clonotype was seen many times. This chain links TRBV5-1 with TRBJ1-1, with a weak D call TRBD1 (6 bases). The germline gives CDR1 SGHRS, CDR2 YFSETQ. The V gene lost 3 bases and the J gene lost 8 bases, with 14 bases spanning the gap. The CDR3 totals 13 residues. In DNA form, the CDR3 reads TGCGCCAGCAGCTCCCCCGGGGGCGAGGAAGCTTTCTTT. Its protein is CASSSPGGEEAFF.